The sequence of this T cell receptor beta chain was determined in a study of CD8 T cells in Susac syndrome. Deletions cut 6 bases from V and 7 bases from J, with 19 bases between. This CDR3 has 14 amino acids. CD8+ and CD4+ T cells from blood underwent TCR beta sequencing, which was carried out in a high-throughput format. Negative isolation yielded CD4+ and CD8+ T cells, and FACS enriched TEMRA cells. After extraction with the RNeasy kit, roughly 0.45 to 1 ug of the RNA was reverse transcribed using random hexamers. Across 54 Vbeta and 13 Jbeta, immunoSEQ multiplex PCR amplified TCR beta CDR3. TCRdb reprocessed the immunoSEQ multiplex PCR reads with MiXCR, giving one entry per CDR3 protein. The data contain more than 110,000 distinct CDR3 sequences, around 95% of them singletons.

The TCR comes from a human donor with Susac syndrome. The chain recombines TRBV12-3 or TRBV12-4 with TRBJ2-7; possibly TRBD2 for D (6 bases). The sequenced sample was CD4+ T cells from PBMCs. CDR3 DNA: TGTGCCAGCAGCCCGGGACTCTCCACTGGGGAGCAGTACTTC. Translation gives CASSPGLSTGEQYF.